This entry features one T cell receptor (beta chain) sequence. The antigen is undetermined. This entry comes from a study of T-cell memory formation after mild COVID-19. Study observations and caveats: Cross-reactive memory seemingly joined, as some responding clones were found in pre-infection memory. CD4+ bias marked clones expanding day 15 to 37, unlike balanced contracting clones.

TCRdb processed the 5' RACE reads anew with MiXCR; each CDR3 protein has one entry. The sample records under 150,000 distinct CDR3 sequences, approximately 21% being singletons. The TCR comes from a man between 18 and 35 years old who had mild COVID-19 (a few samples of this study predate the infection). Cell type and time point are not known. Material for sequencing was PBMCs or a T cell subset sorted from them (not recorded which).

The CDR3 reads CATSDYRPTGELFF. The CDR3 region has the DNA TGTGCCACCAGTGATTACAGGCCCACCGGGGAGCTGTTTTTT. The rearrangement joins TRBV24-1 to TRBJ2-2; possibly TRBD1 for D (5 bases). Trimming stripped 2 bases from V and 4 bases from J, with 7 bases between. Germline assignment: CDR1 KGHDR and CDR2 SFDVKD. The CDR3 covers 14 residues.